The 26 T cell receptor beta chains below were found in one sample sequenced in a study of T cells in Graves' hyperthyroidism and ophthalmopathy. Researchers took RNA transcripts and amplified the TCR beta CDR3 regions from them. First-round RT-PCR of the TCR CDR3 relied on the HTBI primer set. TCRdb re-analysed the multiplex PCR reads in MiXCR, keeping a single row per CDR3 protein. Counted here are nearly 600,000 distinct CDR3 sequences, 12% to 15% occurring once; the ten biggest clones make up more than 6%. The sequencing input was blood. These receptors were taken from a woman aged 18-29 years with Graves' ophthalmopathy.

This clonotype was counted many times. This chain connects TRBV3-1 to TRBJ1-1, with 7 bases that match TRBD1. The germline gives CDR1 LGHDT, CDR2 YNNKEL (reference sequence). The CDR3 covers 15 residues. The V and J ends lost 2 bases and 0 bases, in that order; junction bases with no gene match: 3. The CDR3 DNA reads as TGTGCCAGCAGCCAATCGACAGGGATGAACACTGAAGCTTTCTTT. This codes for CASSQSTGMNTEAFF.

The chain uses TRBV19 and TRBJ2-1, with 12 positions matching TRBD1. The CDR3 loop spans 17 amino acids. Germline values: CDR1 LNHDA, CDR2 SQIVND (reference sequence). The V segment lost 1 base and the J segment 7 bases; nucleotides outside the gene matches: 8. The CDR3 spells CASSIAGDRGRRNEQFF. The CDR3 nucleotides read TGTGCCAGTAGTATAGCCGGGGACAGGGGGCGAAGGAATGAGCAGTTCTTC.

This sequence joins TRBV12-3 or TRBV12-4 and TRBJ1-1; D unresolved. The ends were cut back, 1 base at V and 4 bases at J, with 13 bases in the middle. CDR3 length: 15 amino acids. The DNA of the CDR3 is TGTGCCAGCAGTTTAGGACCAATCCCGGGCACTGAAGCTTTCTTT. Protein: CASSLGPIPGTEAFF.

Of note for this clonotype: A much larger clone is a single base away; this may be a read error. The genes are TRBV11-3 and TRBJ1-5, with D hard to call. The CDR3 spans 15 residues. Trimming stripped 1 base from V and 0 bases from J, with 7 bases between. Germline V gene data show CDR1 as SGHNT and CDR2 as YENEEA. In nucleotides, the CDR3 is TGTGCCAGCAGCTTAGGGGCCCATAGCAATCAGCCCCAGCATTTT. Translating gives CASSLGAHSNQPQHF.

This clonotype occurred many times. The V and J genes are TRBV28 and TRBJ1-1; D not certain. The CDR3 has 14 amino acids. Germline V lookup: CDR1 MDHEN, CDR2 SYDVKM. With 2 bases removed from V and 0 bases from J, the gap between germline ends came to 7 bases. The CDR3 bases are TGTGCCAGCAGTTTAAGGAGCATGAACACTGAAGCTTTCTTT. Residues: CASSLRSMNTEAFF.

This clonotype has at least ten counts. V gene TRBV28 combines with J gene TRBJ2-1; the D is unclear. Per germline, CDR1 MDHEN and CDR2 SYDVKM. The CDR3 loop spans 12 amino acids. Between the trimmed V and J ends, which lost 7 bases and 0 bases, there was a span of 4 bases. The DNA of the CDR3 is TGTGCCAGCACAACCTCCTACAATGAGCAGTTCTTC. Its translation: CASTTSYNEQFF.

The chain carries TRBV28 and TRBJ1-3; maybe TRBD1 (6 bases). The V gene lost 5 bases and the J gene lost 2 bases, with 13 bases spanning the gap. There are 15 residues in the CDR3. The germline V gene has CDR1 MDHEN and CDR2 SYDVKM. CDR3 in DNA: TGTGCCAGCAGTCTCACAGGGCGCGCTGGAAACACCATATATTTT. This gives the protein CASSLTGRAGNTIYF.

This clonotype came up many times. This chain uses TRBV28 with TRBJ1-2; D remains unclear. The CDR3 is 13 amino acids. V was shortened by 8 bases and J by 3 bases, with 13 bases between the two germline ends. The germline gives CDR1 MDHEN, CDR2 SYDVKM. CDR3 sequence: CASAKLFYYGYTF. In nucleotides, the CDR3 is TGTGCCAGCGCGAAGCTCTTCTACTATGGCTACACCTTC.

Only a few counts were recorded for this clonotype. This chain links TRBV24-1 with TRBJ2-2; D may be TRBD2 (6 bases). The CDR3 has 16 residues. V lost 4 bases and J lost 7, with 18 bases in between. CDR1 is KGHDR and CDR2 is SFDVKD in the germline V gene. This CDR3 reads CATSEGRRSGNGELFF. For the CDR3, the DNA is TGTGCCACCAGTGAGGGGAGGCGGAGTGGTAACGGGGAGCTGTTTTTT.

This clonotype was seen ten or more times. The CDR3 reads CASSLTAREKLFF. DNA of the CDR3: TGTGCCAGCAGTTTGACTGCAAGGGAAAAACTGTTTTTT. V usage is TRBV28 and J usage is TRBJ1-4, with D uncertain. This CDR3 comprises 13 residues. V gave up 3 bases and J gave up 8 bases, with 10 bases separating them. The germline gives CDR1 MDHEN, CDR2 SYDVKM.

This clonotype was found many times. The gene calls are TRBV28 and TRBJ2-3; 13 bases fit TRBD2. This CDR3 has 18 amino acids. The trim removed 2 bases at V and 5 bases at J, leaving 10 bases unmatched. The germline V gene encodes CDR1 MDHEN and CDR2 SYDVKM. The CDR3 DNA reads as TGTGCCAGCAGTTTAGATACGACTAGCGGGAGGCGGGGAGATACGCAGTATTTT. This translates into CASSLDTTSGRRGDTQYF.

This clonotype was detected many times. This rearrangement joins TRBV10-3 to TRBJ2-5; D gene ambiguous. This CDR3 has 13 residues. Per germline, CDR1 ENHRY and CDR2 SYGVKD. Trimming pared 4 bases from V and 4 bases from J, leaving 10 bases between. The CDR3 DNA follows: TGTGCCATCAGTGGATTCAGCCGAGAGACCCAGTACTTC. This translates into CAISGFSRETQYF.

The V and J genes are TRBV24-1 and TRBJ2-2; 8 bases align to TRBD1. Germline V gives CDR1 KGHDR, CDR2 SFDVKD. Trimming at V came to 4 bases and at J to 4 bases, leaving 10 bases not matched to a gene. This CDR3 has 17 residues. CDR3 DNA sequence: TGTGCCACCAGTGACCCGGGGCAGGGGGCGAGCACCGGGGAGCTGTTTTTT. As protein: CATSDPGQGASTGELFF.

This clonotype has a count of ten or more. The V and J genes are TRBV6-1 and TRBJ2-3, with D possibly being TRBD2 (6 bases). CDR3 length equals 15 residues. Per germline, CDR1 MNHNS and CDR2 SASEGT. V dropped 5 bases and J dropped 0 bases, with 12 bases sitting between them. In DNA form, the CDR3 reads TGTGCCAGCAGTTATGGCGGGGCCAGCACAGATACGCAGTATTTT. It encodes CASSYGGASTDTQYF.

The chain links TRBV27 to TRBJ1-1; TRBD1 aligns across 9 bases. Per germline, CDR1 MNHEY and CDR2 SMNVEV (reference sequence). J was trimmed by 1 base and V by 2 bases; bases with no gene match: 8. This CDR3 is 17 amino acids long. CDR3 coding DNA: TGTGCCAGCAGTTTAGAGCCCGGGACAGGGAAGAACACTGAAGCTTTCTTT. It yields the protein CASSLEPGTGKNTEAFF.

This clonotype was detected ten times or more. This rearrangement joins TRBV6-1 to TRBJ1-1, with D tentatively TRBD1 (6 bases). From germline, CDR1 is MNHNS and CDR2 SASEGT. CDR3 length: 15 residues. The V end was cut by 8 bases, the J end by 0 bases, with 16 bases between. The DNA of the CDR3 is TGTGCCAGCTCCCAGACGGGGGCAGTGAACACTGAAGCTTTCTTT. This sequence encodes CASSQTGAVNTEAFF.

This clonotype was recorded many times. The chain joins TRBV27 to TRBJ1-2, with TRBD1 as a possible D gene (6 bases). The CDR3 totals 15 residues. Trimming removed 0 bases at V and 8 bases at J, with 16 bases between. The germline V gene has CDR1 MNHEY and CDR2 SMNVEV (reference sequence). The CDR3 loop is CASSLSATGTQGYTF. The CDR3 nucleotides read TGTGCCAGCAGTTTATCGGCAACAGGGACGCAAGGCTACACCTTC.

The V gene is TRBV14, the J gene TRBJ2-4, with no clear D. This CDR3 is 17 amino acids long. V lost 0 bases and J 1 base, leaving 13 bases between the germline ends. From germline, CDR1 is SGHDN and CDR2 FVKESK. CDR3 in DNA: TGTGCCAGCAGCCAAGATTTTCCTCTCGGCGCCAAAAACATTCAGTACTTC. Translation gives CASSQDFPLGAKNIQYF.

This clonotype has ten or more counts. This sequence joins TRBV19 and TRBJ2-1, with 7 bases identical to TRBD1. The CDR3 totals 15 residues. CDR1 LNHDA and CDR2 SQIVND come from the germline V gene (reference sequence). Trimming removed 2 bases from V and 3 bases from J; junction bases left unmatched: 4. The CDR3 sequence is CASSIFGDSYNEQFF. The CDR3 region has the DNA TGTGCCAGTAGTATATTTGGGGACAGCTACAATGAGCAGTTCTTC.

This clonotype occurred many times. This rearrangement joins TRBV12-5 to TRBJ1-1; TRBD1 aligns across 9 bases. V trimming: 5 bases; J trimming: 6 bases; junction bases outside the gene matches: 10. This CDR3 comprises 15 residues. Germline V gene lookup returns CDR1 LGHNT and CDR2 FRNRAP. In nucleotides, the CDR3 is TGTGCTAGTGGTGCCGCACAGGGGGCGAGGGCTGAAGCTTTCTTT. It codes for CASGAAQGARAEAFF.

This chain links TRBV20-1 with TRBJ1-6; 8 bases line up with TRBD1. Unmatched junction bases numbered 3, after V lost 6 bases and J lost 5 bases. The CDR3 runs 13 residues. Germline CDR1 reads DFQATT; CDR2 reads SNEGSKA (reference sequence). Written as DNA, the CDR3 is TGCAGTGCCCTGACAGGGGATAATTCACCCCTCCACTTT. Translated: CSALTGDNSPLHF.

This clonotype appeared a few times. The chain joins TRBV4-1 to TRBJ1-4; no clear D gene. CDR3 length: 18 residues. Trimming pared 6 bases from V and 4 bases from J, leaving 24 bases between. Germline assignment: CDR1 MGHRA and CDR2 YSYEKL. As DNA, the CDR3 is TGCGCCAGCAGGTTTAGGTCCGCGGAGACCGTCTATAATGAAAAACTGTTTTTT. This gives the protein CASRFRSAETVYNEKLFF.

This clonotype showed up just a few times. This sequence joins TRBV9 and TRBJ2-7; TRBD2 is a possible D gene (6 bases). CDR1 is SGDLS and CDR2 is YYNGEE in the germline V gene. The CDR3 is 14 residues long. Between the trimmed V and J ends, which lost 0 bases and 7 bases, there was a span of 14 bases. CDR3 sequence reads: CASSVAGAPGEQYF. The CDR3 DNA is TGTGCCAGCAGCGTAGCGGGAGCCCCAGGAGAGCAGTACTTC.

This clonotype has a count of ten or more. The chain employs TRBV6-2 or TRBV6-3 and TRBJ2-2, with unresolved D. The ends were cut back, 1 base at V and 0 bases at J, with 6 bases in the middle. This CDR3 spans 15 amino acids. Germline-derived CDR1 and CDR2 are MNHEY and SVGEGT. The CDR3 DNA reads as TGTGCCAGCAGTTACTATCTAGCGAACACCGGGGAGCTGTTTTTT. Translated: CASSYYLANTGELFF.

Comment on this clonotype: A clone one base away is much larger, so this may be a read error. This chain joins TRBV20-1 and TRBJ2-1; 7 bases are shared with TRBD2. Matching the DNA end better, TRBJ2-7 makes the J call doubtful. From germline, CDR1 is DFQATT and CDR2 SNEGSKA (reference sequence). The CDR3 length is 17 residues. The CDR3 nucleotides are TGCAGTGCTAGAGATTGGGCTAGCGGTCTCTCCTACAATGAGCAGTACTTC. Amino acids: CSARDWASGLSYNEQYF.

This clonotype was seen at least ten times. The chain is built from TRBV27 and TRBJ1-2; 8 nucleotides match TRBD1. Germline V gene data show CDR1 as MNHEY and CDR2 as SMNVEV (reference sequence). The CDR3 has 15 residues. The V gene end was trimmed by 5 bases and the J gene end by 5 bases; junction bases not matched to a gene: 10. The CDR3 region has the DNA TGTGCCAGCAGTCTCGGGACAGGAGCTTCTTATGGCTACACCTTC. As protein: CASSLGTGASYGYTF.